This T cell receptor (beta chain) appears in the sequencing data of a study of blood T cell repertoires in COVID-19 (dated by TCRdb to about 2020). For the wider study: Samples from collaborators originated in the United States, Italy and Spain and spanned both the acute and convalescent phases of COVID-19. Deeply sampled blood TCRbeta repertoires from subjects exposed to, actively infected with, or recovered from COVID-19 were included in the dataset. HLA class I and class II types, where available, came from metadata supplied by the sample provider rather than from assay-based typing. The material from the prospective study consisted of cDNA or gDNA derived from T cells, B-cell-depleted T cells, or PBMCs. The repertoires were released in a freely available public database meant as a resource for research on the immune response to SARS-CoV-2. The sample metadata nearly always contained a de-identified subject ID, COVID-19 status, age in years and sex. The samples were drawn from two sources: the first 160 participants of the ongoing ImmuneRACE study, and about 1,300 subjects contributed by 6 global collaborators. What the authors observed across the whole study: The amount of clinical and demographic metadata varied by source and participant and was provided uncurated.

TCRbeta CDR3 regions were amplified from genomic DNA by means of the immunoSEQ Assay, a bias-controlled multiplex PCR. The authors' analysis ran thus. Nucleated cell counts per sample were estimated from amplification of reference gene primers within the assay. To quantify the absolute abundance of each unique TCRbeta CDR3 rearrangement, sequence reads were collapsed and filtered. For each sample, productive Simpson clonality was calculated by taking the square root of Simpson's diversity index across productive rearrangements. The clones in this table, taken by TCRdb from immuneACCESS, are in-frame only. Not every clone is retained; where verified, under half of the shortfall comes from an unresolved V gene, and the cause of the rest is unknown. Clone size and V and J calls were adopted from that table, with D and trimming inferred from the DNA. In all, the sample holds fewer than 250,000 clones, and about 88% of those were seen once. The biggest ten clones account for 1.5% to 2% of the sample.

Collaborating institutions collected whole blood in K2EDTA tubes following their own protocols. For TCRbeta analysis, collaborators shipped samples as frozen whole blood, isolated PBMCs, or DNA extracted from either of those sample types. The CDR3 covers 16 residues, taking in both the cysteine and the phenylalanine. CDR3 DNA only is kept here, 48 bases in frame from base 1. CDR1 is given as SGHTS and CDR2 as YDEGEE, both from the germline V gene. V and J are trimmed by 4 bases and 2 bases, and the gene matches miss 3 bases of the junction. In the case of this clone: This receptor's antigen is unknown. Base qualities were left out, and no much larger clone turns up one base away.

Recombination linked TRBV5-8 to TRBJ2-5; the junction holds 15 bases that match TRBD2. The sequenced sample was peripheral blood. The receptor comes from a man in his 70s with acute or convalescent COVID-19. This receptor has the CDR3 CASSPGTSGRQETQYF. The nucleotide sequence reads TGTGCCAGCAGCCCCGGGACTAGCGGGAGGCAAGAGACCCAGTACTTC.